These 4 T cell receptor beta chains were all obtained from the same sample, sequenced in a study of T cell responses to AZD1222 COVID-19 vaccine. Only in-frame clones appear in the TCRdb table, and some are missing; sequencing was by immunoSEQ multiplex PCR. The sample consists of around 83,000 clones, roughly 83% of them appearing once. Sequenced material: peripheral blood, taken on day 0 of AZD1222 vaccination. The receptors were sampled from an adult in good health.

The chain couples TRBV20-1 to TRBJ1-1; no clear D gene. V was pared by 3 bases and J by 3 bases, with 5 bases between. The CDR3 is 11 amino acids. CDR1 and CDR2 (germline): DFQATT, SNEGSKA (reference sequence). DNA of the CDR3: TGCAGTGCTAGTGGGGACACTGAAGCTTTCTTT. This codes for CSASGDTEAFF.

The rearrangement links TRBV7-8 to TRBJ1-2; TRBD1 matches at 8 bases. The CDR3 has 14 residues. Unmatched junction bases numbered 4, after V lost 1 base and J lost 6 bases. In germline, CDR1 is SGHVS, CDR2 FQNEAQ. CDR3 nucleotide sequence: TGTGCCAGCAGCTTAGGGGCAGGGGGCGATGGCTACACCTTC. Translating gives CASSLGAGGDGYTF.

For this clone: Other DNA sequences within the sample encode an identical CDR3. This rearrangement joins TRBV5-1 to TRBJ1-1, with D tentatively TRBD1 (6 bases). V lost 0 bases and J 5 bases, leaving 11 bases between the germline ends. This CDR3 contains 14 residues. The V gene's germline CDR1 is SGHRS and CDR2 YFSETQ. CDR3 nucleotide sequence: TGCGCCAGCAGCTTGGCGCGGGGGCGGACTGAAGCTTTCTTT. Amino acids: CASSLARGRTEAFF.

The chain employs TRBV11-2 and TRBJ2-7, with TRBD2 matching 7 bases. The CDR3 is made up of 15 amino acids. Germline CDR1 reads SGHAT; CDR2 reads FQNNGV. The V segment lost 3 bases and the J segment 2 bases; nucleotides outside the gene matches: 7. The CDR3, as DNA: TGTGCCAGCAGCTTTGTTGGGGGGGGACCCTACGAGCAGTACTTC. Protein product: CASSFVGGGPYEQYF.